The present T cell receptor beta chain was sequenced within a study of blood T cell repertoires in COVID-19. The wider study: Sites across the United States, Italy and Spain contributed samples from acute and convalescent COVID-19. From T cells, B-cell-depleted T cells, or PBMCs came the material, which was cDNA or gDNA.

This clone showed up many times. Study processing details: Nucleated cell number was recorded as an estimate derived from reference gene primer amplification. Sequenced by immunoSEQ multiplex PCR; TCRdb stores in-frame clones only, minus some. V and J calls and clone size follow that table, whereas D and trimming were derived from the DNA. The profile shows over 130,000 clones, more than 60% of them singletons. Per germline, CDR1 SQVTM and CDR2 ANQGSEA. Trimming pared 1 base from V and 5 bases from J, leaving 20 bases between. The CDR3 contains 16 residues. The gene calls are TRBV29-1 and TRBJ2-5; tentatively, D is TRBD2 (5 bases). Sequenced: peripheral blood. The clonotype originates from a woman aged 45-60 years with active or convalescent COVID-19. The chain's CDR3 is CSVEGFSTVGVETQYF. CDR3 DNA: TGCAGCGTTGAAGGTTTTAGCACTGTCGGGGTGGAGACCCAGTACTTC.